This T cell receptor (beta chain) was captured by sequencing in a study of cytomegalovirus exposure and HLA in healthy donors. General study points: V- and J-gene trimming in TCR beta was tied to a missense DCLRE1C variant by an analysis performed later.

This PCR relied on a set of 60 Vbeta primers and 13 Jbeta primers. Here immunoSEQ multiplex PCR was the method, and the copy in TCRdb shows in-frame clones only, minus some. Counted here are fewer than 200,000 clones, around a tenth occurring once; the ten biggest clones make up 1% to 1.5%. There are a few counts of this clone. Its antigen is not known. The CDR3 sequence is 16 residues long. V lost 5 bases and J lost 4; bases outside the gene matches: 7. Germline V CDR1 and CDR2: SEHNR, FQNEAQ (reference sequence). This receptor was obtained from a woman younger than 45 in good health and CMV-seropositive. The sample consisted of PBMCs. The rearrangement uses TRBV7-9 and TRBJ2-1; 11 bases line up with TRBD1. This CDR3 is CASSGRTGGFYNEQFF. The CDR3 bases are TGTGCCAGCAGCGGGCGGACAGGGGGCTTTTACAATGAGCAGTTCTTC.